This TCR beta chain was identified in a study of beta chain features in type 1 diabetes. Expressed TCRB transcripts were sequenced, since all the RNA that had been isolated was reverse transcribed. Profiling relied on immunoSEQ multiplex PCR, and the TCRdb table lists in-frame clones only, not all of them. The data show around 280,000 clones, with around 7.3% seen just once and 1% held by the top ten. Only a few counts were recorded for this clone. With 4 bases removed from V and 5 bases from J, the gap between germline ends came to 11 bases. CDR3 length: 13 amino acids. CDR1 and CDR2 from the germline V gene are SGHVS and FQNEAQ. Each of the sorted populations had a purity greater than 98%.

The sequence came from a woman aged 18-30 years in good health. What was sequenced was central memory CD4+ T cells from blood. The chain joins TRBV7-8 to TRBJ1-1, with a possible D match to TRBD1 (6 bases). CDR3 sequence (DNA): TGTGCCAGCAGCTCCAATGGACAGACTGAAGCTTTCTTT. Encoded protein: CASSSNGQTEAFF.